These T cell receptor beta chains were read from a single sample in a study of shared clonotypes between healthy human individuals. Some clones are missing from TCRdb's copy, which holds only in-frame ones; the method was immunoSEQ multiplex PCR. The repertoire holds about 2.1 million clones, with 93% as singletons. Sequenced: naive CD8+ T cells from PBMCs. Receptors originate from a man aged 18 to 30 in good health. Some clones in this sample may be carry-over from other donors' samples. The CDR3 runs from the conserved cysteine through the conserved F or W. D genes are given only for firm matches. Not every row has a clone size; where given, it reads once, few, many or a size class.

V: TRBV9
size: -
D: -
J: TRBJ2-1
CDR3: CASQRASYNEQFF
DNA: TGTGCCAGCCAGCGGGCTTCCTACAATGAGCAGTTCTTC

V: TRBV5-1
size: -
D: -
J: TRBJ1-2
CDR3: CANQSGPYGYTF
DNA: TGCGCCAACCAGTCAGGGCCCTATGGCTACACCTTC

V: TRBV7-9
size: -
D: -
J: TRBJ2-1
CDR3: CASSLVGSGEMDNEQFF
DNA: TGTGCCAGCAGCTTAGTGGGTTCTGGGGAAATGGACAATGAGCAGTTCTTC

V: TRBV7-9
size: few
D: TRBD2
J: TRBJ2-2
CDR3: CASSLGPGGLVGELFF
DNA: TGTGCCAGCAGCTTAGGTCCGGGAGGTCTTGTCGGGGAGCTGTTTTTT

V: TRBV6-5
size: -
D: -
J: TRBJ2-7
CDR3: CASSYGDSREQYF
DNA: TGTGCCAGCAGTTACGGGGACTCCCGCGAGCAGTACTTC

V: TRBV5-6
size: -
D: -
J: TRBJ2-3
CDR3: CASSLSVGDTQYF
DNA: TGTGCCAGCAGTCTTTCGGTCGGAGATACGCAGTATTTT

V: TRBV13
size: -
D: -
J: TRBJ1-5
CDR3: CASSLGPAGNQPQHF
DNA: TGTGCCAGCAGCCTAGGTCCGGCGGGCAATCAGCCCCAGCATTTT

V: TRBV4-1
size: -
D: TRBD1
J: TRBJ1-3
CDR3: CASSQKRTGGGNTIYF
DNA: TGCGCCAGCAGCCAAAAACGTACAGGGGGTGGAAACACCATATATTTT

V: TRBV11-2
size: -
D: -
J: TRBJ2-7
CDR3: CASSLTGQHAPYEQYF
DNA: TGTGCCAGCAGCTTAACTGGACAACACGCGCCCTACGAGCAGTACTTC

V: TRBV11-2
size: -
D: TRBD2
J: TRBJ2-5
CDR3: CASRKRAGVGETQYF
DNA: TGTGCCAGCAGAAAAAGAGCGGGAGTGGGGGAGACCCAGTACTTC

V: TRBV6-5
size: -
D: TRBD1
J: TRBJ1-2
CDR3: CASRYRDSFYGYTF
DNA: TGTGCCAGCAGGTATAGGGACAGCTTCTATGGCTACACCTTC

V: TRBV6-1
size: -
D: -
J: TRBJ1-3
CDR3: CASSEDYRRRGSGNTIYF
DNA: TGTGCCAGCAGTGAAGATTACAGGAGAAGGGGCTCTGGAAACACCATATATTTT

V: TRBV27
size: -
D: -
J: TRBJ1-5
CDR3: CATGFYSNQPQHF
DNA: TGTGCCACTGGGTTCTATAGCAATCAGCCCCAGCATTTT

V: TRBV27
size: -
D: TRBD1
J: TRBJ2-7
CDR3: CASSSRDRGYEQYF
DNA: TGTGCCAGCAGTTCCCGGGACAGGGGCTACGAGCAGTACTTC

V: TRBV13
size: -
D: -
J: TRBJ2-3
CDR3: CASSSRLAITDTQYF
DNA: TGTGCCAGCAGCAGCCGGTTAGCGATCACAGATACGCAGTATTTT

V: TRBV2
size: -
D: -
J: TRBJ2-7
CDR3: CASGDLIYEQYF
DNA: TGTGCCAGCGGGGATCTCATCTACGAGCAGTACTTC

V: TRBV7-9
size: -
D: -
J: TRBJ2-1
CDR3: CASSLTRPAYNEQFF
DNA: TGTGCCAGCAGCTTAACTCGGCCAGCTTACAATGAGCAGTTCTTC

V: TRBV7-9
size: -
D: TRBD1
J: TRBJ2-7
CDR3: CASSLPLGTGRYEQYF
DNA: TGTGCCAGCAGCTTACCTTTGGGGACAGGAAGATACGAGCAGTACTTC

V: TRBV11-2
size: -
D: -
J: TRBJ1-5
CDR3: CASSFAGVNQPQHF
DNA: TGTGCCAGCAGCTTTGCAGGGGTCAATCAGCCCCAGCATTTT

V: TRBV27
size: -
D: -
J: TRBJ1-5
CDR3: CASSPRTGRQPQHF
DNA: TGTGCCAGCAGTCCCAGGACCGGACGACAGCCCCAGCATTTT

V: TRBV7-9
size: -
D: TRBD2
J: TRBJ2-1
CDR3: CASSPYGLAAFYNEQFF
DNA: TGTGCCAGCAGCCCCTACGGGCTAGCGGCCTTCTACAATGAGCAGTTCTTC

V: TRBV5-8
size: -
D: -
J: TRBJ1-5
CDR3: CASSPRGLAQPQHF
DNA: TGTGCCAGCAGCCCCCGGGGGCTTGCTCAGCCCCAGCATTTT